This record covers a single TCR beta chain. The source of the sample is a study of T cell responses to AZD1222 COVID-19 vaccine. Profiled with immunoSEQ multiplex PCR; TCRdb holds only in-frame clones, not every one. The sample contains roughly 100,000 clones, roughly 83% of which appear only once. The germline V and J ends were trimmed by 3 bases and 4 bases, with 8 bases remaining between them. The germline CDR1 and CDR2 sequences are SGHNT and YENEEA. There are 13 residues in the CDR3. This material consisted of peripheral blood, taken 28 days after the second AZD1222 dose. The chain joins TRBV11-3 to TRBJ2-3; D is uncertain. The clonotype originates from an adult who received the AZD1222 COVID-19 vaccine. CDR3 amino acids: CASSFSLADTQYF. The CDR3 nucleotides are TGTGCCAGCAGCTTTTCATTGGCAGATACGCAGTATTTT.